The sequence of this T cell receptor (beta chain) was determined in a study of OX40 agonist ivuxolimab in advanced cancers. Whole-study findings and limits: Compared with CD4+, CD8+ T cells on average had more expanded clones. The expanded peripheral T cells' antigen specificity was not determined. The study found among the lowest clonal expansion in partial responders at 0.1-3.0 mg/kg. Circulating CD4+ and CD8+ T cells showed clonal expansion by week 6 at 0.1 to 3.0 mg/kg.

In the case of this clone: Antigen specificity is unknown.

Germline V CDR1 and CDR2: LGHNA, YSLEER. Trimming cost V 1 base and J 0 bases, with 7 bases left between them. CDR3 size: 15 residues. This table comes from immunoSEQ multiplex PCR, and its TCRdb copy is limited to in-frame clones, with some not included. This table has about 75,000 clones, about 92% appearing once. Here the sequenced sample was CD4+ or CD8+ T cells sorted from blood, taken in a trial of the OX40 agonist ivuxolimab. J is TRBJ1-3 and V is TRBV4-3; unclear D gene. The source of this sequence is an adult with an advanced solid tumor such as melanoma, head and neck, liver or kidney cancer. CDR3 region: CASSQGPSSGNTIYF. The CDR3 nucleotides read TGCGCCAGCAGCCAAGGGCCGAGCTCTGGAAACACCATATATTTT.